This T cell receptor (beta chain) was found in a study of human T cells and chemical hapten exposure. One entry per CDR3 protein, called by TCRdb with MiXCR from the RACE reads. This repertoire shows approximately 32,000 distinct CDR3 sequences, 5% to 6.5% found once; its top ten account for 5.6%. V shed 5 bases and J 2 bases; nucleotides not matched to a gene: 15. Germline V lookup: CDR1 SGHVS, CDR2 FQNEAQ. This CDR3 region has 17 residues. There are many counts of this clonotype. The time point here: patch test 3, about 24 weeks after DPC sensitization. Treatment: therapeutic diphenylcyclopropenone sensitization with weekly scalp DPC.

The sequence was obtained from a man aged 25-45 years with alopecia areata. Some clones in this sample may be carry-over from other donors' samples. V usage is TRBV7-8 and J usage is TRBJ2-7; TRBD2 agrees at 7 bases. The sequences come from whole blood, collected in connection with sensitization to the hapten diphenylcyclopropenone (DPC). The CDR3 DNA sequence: TGTGCCAGCAGCCTATATATAGCTAGCGGCATCCCCTACGAGCAGTACTTC. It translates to CASSLYIASGIPYEQYF.